The entry below describes one T cell receptor (beta chain). Donors were healthy HIV-negative adults without recent acute infections or vaccinations. The sample belongs to a study of shared clonotypes between healthy human individuals. Each cell subset's genomic DNA was divided evenly among several immunoSEQ plates. Assay: immunoSEQ multiplex PCR; the TCRdb copy retains only in-frame clones and omits some. The sample lists some 2,500,000 clones; approximately 93% were seen once. The sequence was collected from a man aged 18 to 30 in good health. Some clones in this sample may be carry-over from other donors' samples. The sample was naive CD4+ T cells from PBMCs. Subset meaning: CD45RA+ positively selected.

CDR3 coding DNA: TGTGCCACCAGCCCGGATTTCTATGGCTACACCTTC. Protein: CATSPDFYGYTF. The rearrangement links TRBV19 to TRBJ1-2; D remains unclear. V lost 10 bases, J lost 4 bases, and 13 bases lay in between. Looked up from germline, CDR1 is LNHDA and CDR2 is SQIVND (reference sequence). This CDR3 has 12 amino acids.